This TCR beta chain was identified in a study of chemoradiotherapy in HPV16-positive cancers. Sequencing used immunoSEQ multiplex PCR; TCRdb keeps in-frame clones, though not all of them. The sample has 8,000 to 9,000 clones, 85% to 90% seen once. On this clone itself: Antigen: not known.

This CDR3 contains 14 residues. Overall study results and limits: Non-HPV-specific T cells did not expand in tumors during treatment, whereas candidate HPV-specific clones and E7-related motifs did.

This sequence originates from a human donor with HPV-associated anogenital cancer. V and J are TRBV12-2 and TRBJ1-4; the D call TRBD1 from the table was never checked on the DNA. TRBV12-2 is given as a pseudogene. The material sequenced was blood, taken from a patient who underwent chemoradiotherapy. CDR3 sequence: CASRLDRAGEKLFF. CDR3 in DNA: TGTGCAAGTCGCTTAGACAGGGCAGGTGAAAAACTGTTTTTT.